What follows are 30 T cell receptor beta chains derived from one specimen sequenced in a study of CD8+ T cells in alopecia areata. The treatment is: oral pan-JAK inhibitor, 5-10 mg twice daily. Following RNA extraction, reverse transcription yielded cDNA that acted as the sequencing template. Produced via immunoSEQ multiplex PCR; TCRdb's table is partial and in-frame only. The sample records about 270,000 clones, 60% being singletons. Sequenced here: CD4+ T cells sorted from blood, sampled between weeks 51 and 54, from a patient treated with tofacitinib. The origin of the receptors is a human donor with alopecia areata.

This chain uses TRBV2 with TRBJ2-2; no clear D gene. The CDR3 sequence is 15 residues long. Per germline, CDR1 SNHLY and CDR2 FYNNEI. V gave up 2 bases and J gave up 0 bases, with 7 bases separating them. CDR3 loop: CASSERASNTGELFF. As DNA, the CDR3 is TGTGCCAGCAGTGAACGGGCGTCGAACACCGGGGAGCTGTTTTTT.

The chain carries TRBV9 and TRBJ2-5; D not certain. Trimming removed 0 bases from V and 0 bases from J, with 12 bases in between. Germline values: CDR1 SGDLS, CDR2 YYNGEE. The CDR3 extends over 16 amino acids. The CDR3 DNA is TGTGCCAGCAGCGTAGCTCCCGACACTTACCAAGAGACCCAGTACTTC. Protein: CASSVAPDTYQETQYF.

The J gene is TRBJ2-3, the V gene TRBV29-1; tentative D call: TRBD1 (5 bases). The CDR3 is made up of 16 amino acids. Germline CDR1 is SQVTM and CDR2 is ANQGSEA. Between the trimmed V and J ends, which lost 3 bases and 3 bases, there was a span of 19 bases. The DNA of the CDR3 is TGCAGCGTTGAGCCCGGACACCCTGTCCAAACAGATACGCAGTATTTT. Protein: CSVEPGHPVQTDTQYF.

Only a few counts were recorded for this clone. The sample carries other DNA sequences with the same CDR3. V gene TRBV29-1 combines with J gene TRBJ2-3; maybe TRBD1 (6 bases). Between the trimmed V and J ends, which lost 6 bases and 3 bases, there was a span of 10 bases. CDR3 length equals 12 residues. Germline V gives CDR1 SQVTM, CDR2 ANQGSEA. CDR3: CSVEQGTDTQYF. The CDR3 region has the DNA TGCAGCGTGGAACAGGGAACAGATACGCAGTATTTT.

This sequence joins TRBV6-5 and TRBJ2-5, with D hard to call. Germline V CDR1 and CDR2: MNHEY, SVGAGI. V gave up 8 bases and J gave up 5 bases, with 15 bases separating them. This CDR3 comprises 13 residues. In DNA form, the CDR3 reads TGTGCCAGCTCCACCCAAGTCGGCGAGACCCAGTACTTC. This sequence encodes CASSTQVGETQYF.

The chain combines TRBV14 with TRBJ2-5; TRBD2 agrees at 11 bases. Germline assignment: CDR1 SGHDN and CDR2 FVKESK. The CDR3 spans 16 residues. V was clipped by 4 bases and J by 1 base; unmatched bases: 5. The CDR3 nucleotides read TGTGCCAGCAGCCTTGGACTAGCGGGCTCCCAAGAGACCCAGTACTTC. Its translation is CASSLGLAGSQETQYF. Looking up the rest from reference TRBV14 and TRBJ2-5 gives the full variable domain: EAGVTQFPSHSVIEKGQTVTLRCDPISGHDNLYWYRRVMGKEIKFLLHFVKESKQDESGMPNNRFLAERTGGTYSTLKVQPAELEDSGVYFCASSLGLAGSQETQYFGPGTRLLVL.

This CDR3 reads CASSRDTLSEQYF. The CDR3, as DNA: TGTGCCAGCAGCAGGGATACTCTGTCCGAGCAGTACTTC. The rearrangement uses TRBV25-1 and TRBJ2-7; possibly TRBD1 for D (5 bases). The germline V gene encodes CDR1 MGHDK and CDR2 SYGVNS. The CDR3 sequence is 13 residues long. V dropped 6 bases and J dropped 6 bases, with 15 bases sitting between them.

The chain is built from TRBV18 and TRBJ2-2, with D perhaps matching TRBD1 (6 bases). Germline values: CDR1 KGHSH, CDR2 LQKENI. This CDR3 contains 14 residues. V lost 2 bases and J lost 6, with 10 bases in between. CDR3 nucleotides: TGTGCCAGCTCACCATCACAGGGATCCGGGGAGCTGTTTTTT. Residues: CASSPSQGSGELFF.

The chain links TRBV30 to TRBJ1-2, with D unresolved. Between the trimmed V and J ends, which lost 0 bases and 3 bases, there was a span of 11 bases. The length of the CDR3 is 14 residues. The germline gives CDR1 GTSNPN, CDR2 SVGIG (reference sequence). CDR3 bases: TGTGCCTGGAGTGTAGGCCCAGGCCACTATGGCTACACCTTC. It specifies CAWSVGPGHYGYTF.

The V gene is TRBV5-4, the J gene TRBJ2-5; 12 bases align to TRBD2. CDR1 and CDR2 from the germline V gene are SGHNT and YYREEE (reference sequence). The J segment lost 4 bases and the V segment lost 4 bases, leaving 5 bases of the junction unmatched. This CDR3 spans 15 amino acids. The chain's CDR3 is CASSTQLAGGETQYF. In nucleotides, the CDR3 is TGTGCCAGCAGCACCCAACTAGCGGGGGGAGAGACCCAGTACTTC.

V is TRBV6-5 and J is TRBJ1-6; D remains unclear. The CDR3 spans 13 residues. Germline lookup yields CDR1 MNHEY and CDR2 SVGAGI. Trimming took 2 bases from V and 6 from J, leaving 5 bases between them. In DNA form, the CDR3 reads TGTGCCAGCAGTTACGGCAGTAATTCACCCCTCCACTTT. Translation: CASSYGSNSPLHF.

This clone was counted only a few times. The chain combines TRBV7-2 with TRBJ2-7; D unresolved. Trimming took off 5 bases at V and 7 bases at J, with 9 bases between the two ends. CDR1 is SGHTA, CDR2 FQGNSA, per germline. The CDR3 length is 11 residues. The CDR3 sequence: CASSPMGEQYF. CDR3 nucleotide sequence: TGTGCCAGCAGCCCCATGGGTGAGCAGTACTTC.

The V call is TRBV7-3, the J call TRBJ2-1, with 10 bases matching TRBD2. Losses at the gene ends were 1 base for V and 4 bases for J; bases not matched to a gene: 7. The CDR3 sequence is 17 residues long. The germline V gene encodes CDR1 SGHTA and CDR2 FQGTGA. The CDR3 sequence: CASSLKANSGGYNEQFF. CDR3 DNA: TGTGCCAGCAGCTTAAAAGCTAATAGCGGGGGGTACAATGAGCAGTTCTTC.

The chain combines TRBV5-1 with TRBJ1-1, with a possible D match to TRBD1 (6 bases). The CDR3 is 14 amino acids. Germline-derived CDR1 and CDR2 are SGHRS and YFSETQ. Trimming removed 4 bases from V and 0 bases from J, with 10 bases in between. The CDR3 coding sequence is TGCGCCAGCAGCGCGACAGGCCTGAACACTGAAGCTTTCTTT. As protein: CASSATGLNTEAFF.

The rearrangement links TRBV5-1 to TRBJ2-1, with D tentatively TRBD2 (5 bases). Germline V gives CDR1 SGHRS, CDR2 YFSETQ. The CDR3 has 14 amino acids. Trimming took off 3 bases at V and 7 bases at J, with 14 bases between the two ends. This CDR3 reads CASSSAHEGNEQFF. CDR3 sequence (DNA): TGCGCCAGCAGCTCGGCTCACGAGGGAAATGAGCAGTTCTTC. Using reference TRBV5-1 and TRBJ2-1 for the parts outside the CDR3, the full variable domain is KAGVTQTPRYLIKTRGQQVTLSCSPISGHRSVSWYQQTPGQGLQFLFEYFSETQRNKGNFPGRFSGRQFSNSRSEMNVSTLELGDSALYLCASSSAHEGNEQFFGPGTRLTVL.

The table lists this clone with a few counts. The genes are TRBV15 and TRBJ2-7; tentative D call: TRBD1 (6 bases). Germline V CDR1 and CDR2: LNHNV, YYDKDF (reference sequence). The CDR3 spans 15 residues. Between the trimmed V and J ends, which lost 3 bases and 3 bases, there was a span of 15 bases. The CDR3 loop reads CATSRLLDRDYEQYF. The DNA for the CDR3 is TGTGCCACCAGCAGGCTTCTGGACAGAGACTACGAGCAGTACTTC.

V is TRBV5-4 and J is TRBJ1-6; D unclear. The CDR3 runs 13 residues. Germline values: CDR1 SGHNT, CDR2 YYREEE (reference sequence). Trimming removed 2 bases at V and 13 bases at J, with 13 bases between. The CDR3 nucleotides read TGTGCCAGCAGCTTCACAGCTATCAGCCCCCTCCACTTT. Translated, it gives CASSFTAISPLHF.

The genes are TRBV4-3 and TRBJ1-5; the D is unclear. Germline V gene lookup returns CDR1 LGHNA and CDR2 YSLEER. V lost 5 bases, J lost 8 bases, and 16 bases lay in between. The CDR3 has 14 amino acids. The CDR3 loop reads CASSARLDSEPQHF. The CDR3 DNA follows: TGCGCCAGCAGCGCCCGTCTGGATTCCGAGCCCCAGCATTTT.

The sample holds a few counts of this clone. The chain is built from TRBV6-5 and TRBJ2-5; 7 bases agree with TRBD1. Germline-derived CDR1 and CDR2 are MNHEY and SVGAGI. The CDR3 extends over 14 amino acids. V lost 6 bases and J lost 2; bases outside the gene matches: 6. CDR3 sequence reads: CASRWVGQQETQYF. In DNA, the CDR3 is TGTGCCAGCAGATGGGTGGGACAGCAAGAGACCCAGTACTTC.

Note on this clone: The same CDR3 also results from other DNA sequences found in this sample. The genes are TRBV29-1 and TRBJ2-3; D uncertain. Germline V gives CDR1 SQVTM, CDR2 ANQGSEA. CDR3 length: 12 amino acids. V was shortened by 3 bases and J by 0 bases, with 4 bases between the two germline ends. The CDR3 is CSVDDSTDTQYF. The CDR3 DNA reads TGCAGCGTTGACGATAGCACAGATACGCAGTATTTT.

The chain employs TRBV5-4 and TRBJ2-2, with 11 bases matching TRBD2. The germline V gene encodes CDR1 SGHNT and CDR2 YYREEE (reference sequence). This CDR3 comprises 16 residues. The V and J ends lost 4 bases and 2 bases, in that order; junction bases with no gene match: 4. Here the CDR3 reads CASSKGLADNTGELFF. CDR3 DNA: TGTGCCAGCAGCAAGGGACTAGCGGACAACACCGGGGAGCTGTTTTTT.

The V call is TRBV28, the J call TRBJ1-2; D gene uncertain. Per the germline V gene, CDR1 is MDHEN and CDR2 is SYDVKM. CDR3 length equals 13 residues. With 5 bases removed from V and 4 bases from J, the gap between germline ends came to 11 bases. The CDR3 DNA sequence: TGTGCCAGCAGTAGGGTAGGCGGCTATGGCTACACCTTC. It is translated as CASSRVGGYGYTF.

This chain joins TRBV29-1 and TRBJ2-5; 8 positions match TRBD2. Germline CDR1 SQVTM, CDR2 ANQGSEA. The J segment lost 5 bases and the V segment lost 6 bases, leaving 14 bases of the junction unmatched. CDR3 length: 15 amino acids. CDR3: CSVLGGSGDQETQYF. In nucleotides, the CDR3 is TGCAGCGTCTTGGGGGGTAGCGGGGATCAGGAGACCCAGTACTTC.

The chain has TRBV14 and TRBJ2-2; TRBD1 matches 7 bases. The CDR3 consists of 16 residues. Germline CDR1 is SGHDN and CDR2 is FVKESK. V shed 3 bases, J shed 0 bases, and the junction held 4 bases outside the gene matches. The DNA of the CDR3 is TGTGCCAGCAGCCACCGGGACAGCGCGAACACCGGGGAGCTGTTTTTT. Translation gives CASSHRDSANTGELFF.

This chain joins TRBV30 and TRBJ2-7, with a weak D call TRBD1 (5 bases). Per the germline V gene, CDR1 is GTSNPN and CDR2 is SVGIG (reference sequence). Between the trimmed V and J ends, which lost 4 bases and 2 bases, there was a span of 15 bases. The CDR3 length is 14 residues. The CDR3 is CAWKDTLIPYEQYF. As DNA, the CDR3 is TGTGCCTGGAAGGACACCTTGATACCCTACGAGCAGTACTTC. Based on the CDR3 plus reference TRBV30 and TRBJ2-7, the full variable domain is SQTIHQWPATLVQPVGSPLSLECTVEGTSNPNLYWYRQAAGRGLQLLFYSVGIGQISSEVPQNLSASRPQDRQFILSSKKLLLSDSGFYLCAWKDTLIPYEQYFGPGTRLTVT.

The gene calls are TRBV30 and TRBJ2-7, with 8 bases identical to TRBD1. Trimming removed 2 bases from V and 2 bases from J; junction bases left unmatched: 11. CDR3 length: 16 amino acids. Germline lookup yields CDR1 GTSNPN and CDR2 SVGIG (reference sequence). CDR3 nucleotides: TGTGCCTGGAGTCCACTGGGGACAGGCCTCACCTACGAGCAGTACTTC. It specifies CAWSPLGTGLTYEQYF.

The rearrangement uses TRBV4-1 and TRBJ2-1; D may be TRBD1 (6 bases). Trimming pared 0 bases from V and 0 bases from J, leaving 18 bases between. The CDR3 is made up of 19 amino acids. CDR1 is MGHRA, CDR2 YSYEKL, per germline. The CDR3 nucleotides are TGCGCCAGCAGCCAAGAACTGCCAGGGACACCAAGCTCCTACAATGAGCAGTTCTTC. Residues: CASSQELPGTPSSYNEQFF.

The CDR3 nucleotides read TGTGCCAGCAGCCAGACGGGCGCGCTCCAAGAGACCCAGTACTTC. Protein product: CASSQTGALQETQYF. V and J are TRBV7-9 and TRBJ2-5; D gene ambiguous. From germline, CDR1 is SEHNR and CDR2 FQNEAQ (reference sequence). This CDR3 contains 15 residues. V dropped 5 bases and J dropped 1 base, with 14 bases sitting between them.

This sequence joins TRBV30 and TRBJ1-5; D ambiguous. V lost 5 bases and J 4 bases, leaving 27 bases between the germline ends. Germline V gene lookup returns CDR1 GTSNPN and CDR2 SVGIG (reference sequence). The CDR3 runs 18 residues. CDR3 residues: CAWGHLVGMAICNQPQHF. For the CDR3, the DNA is TGTGCCTGGGGGCACTTGGTCGGGATGGCGATTTGTAATCAGCCCCAGCATTTT. The full variable domain, in which reference TRBV30 and TRBJ1-5 provide the parts outside the CDR3, is SQTIHQWPATLVQPVGSPLSLECTVEGTSNPNLYWYRQAAGRGLQLLFYSVGIGQISSEVPQNLSASRPQDRQFILSSKKLLLSDSGFYLCAWGHLVGMAICNQPQHFGDGTRLSIL.

The chain employs TRBV25-1 and TRBJ1-5, with 7 bases fitting TRBD1. J lost 3 bases, V lost 4 bases, and 12 bases had no gene match. Germline CDR1 and CDR2: MGHDK and SYGVNS. CDR3 length: 17 amino acids. The DNA for the CDR3 is TGTGCCAGCAGTGCCCGGGACAGAAGGGACCCCAATCAGCCCCAGCATTTT. This codes for CASSARDRRDPNQPQHF.